The rows below give T cell receptor beta chains drawn from one sample of a study of control samples from healthy donors and cancer patients. Repertoires were generated with immunoSEQ multiplex PCR, while TCRdb's copy carries only in-frame clones and drops some. Of around 94,000 clones listed, 92% are singletons. Source material: blood. The source is a young woman in good health. Each CDR3 is given with its conserved first and last residue. A D gene is named only where the DNA matches it firmly. Size is stated for part of the rows, as once, few or many counts, or as a class when the clone is expanded.

>TRBJ2-3|many|TRBD2|TRBV11-3
CASSLAPSGRADTQYF
TGTGCCAGCAGCTTAGCCCCAAGCGGGAGGGCAGATACGCAGTATTTT
>TRBJ2-7|.|.|TRBV6-2/TRBV6-3
CASSPGREQYF
TGTGCCAGCAGTCCGGGCCGAGAGCAGTACTTC
>TRBJ1-1|.|TRBD1|TRBV28
CASRRQGDTEAFF
TGTGCCAGCAGGCGACAGGGTGACACTGAAGCTTTCTTT
>TRBJ2-5|.|TRBD1|TRBV4-2
CASSQVFRTGNQETQYF
TGTGCCAGCAGCCAAGTTTTTAGGACAGGGAACCAAGAGACCCAGTACTTC
>TRBJ2-7|.|TRBD1|TRBV6-2/TRBV6-3
CASSSGQGNEQYF
TGTGCCAGCAGTTCCGGACAGGGAAACGAGCAGTACTTC
>TRBJ2-2|.|TRBD2|TRBV5-1
CASSPLLAPGELFF
TGCGCCAGCAGCCCCTTACTAGCGCCCGGGGAGCTGTTTTTT
>TRBJ2-7|.|.|TRBV21-1
CASVKSPGPAHEQYF
TGTGCCAGCGTTAAATCCCCCGGCCCCGCCCACGAGCAGTACTTC
>TRBJ2-7|.|.|TRBV9
CASSPFFVSGYEQYF
TGTGCCAGCAGCCCCTTTTTTGTTAGCGGCTACGAGCAGTACTTC
>TRBJ1-6|.|.|TRBV4-2
CASSHGTGNSPLHF
TGTGCCAGCAGCCACGGTACAGGGAATTCACCCCTCCACTTT
>TRBJ1-5|.|.|TRBV30
CAWREGGNQPQHF
TGTGCCTGGAGGGAGGGGGGCAATCAGCCCCAGCATTTT
>TRBJ1-1|once|.|TRBV19
CATTLGGANTEAFF
TGTGCCACTACCCTGGGGGGGGCGAACACTGAAGCTTTCTTT
>TRBJ1-2|.|TRBD1|TRBV4-1
CASSRGTGGDGYTF
TGCGCCAGCAGCCGCGGGACAGGGGGCGATGGCTACACCTTC
>TRBJ1-5|.|.|TRBV5-4
CASSLWGDNQPQHF
TGTGCCAGCAGCTTGTGGGGTGACAATCAGCCCCAGCATTTT
>TRBJ1-5|.|.|TRBV5-1
CASSFFSNQPQHF
TGCGCCAGCAGCTTCTTTAGCAATCAGCCCCAGCATTTT
>TRBJ2-5|.|.|TRBV24-1
CATSALETQYF
TGTGCCACCAGTGCTCTCGAGACCCAGTACTTC
>TRBJ1-3|.|.|TRBV28
CASSSSSGNTIYF
TGTGCCAGCAGTTCGTCCAGTGGAAACACCATATATTTT
>TRBJ2-4|.|.|TRBV24-1
CATSDPGHPRGNIQYF
TGTGCCACCAGTGACCCAGGACACCCGAGGGGAAACATTCAGTACTTC
>TRBJ2-1|.|.|TRBV11-2
CASSLGIGGPYNEQFF
TGTGCCAGCAGCTTAGGTATCGGGGGGCCCTACAATGAGCAGTTCTTC
>TRBJ1-1|.|.|TRBV29-1
CSVVARRDTEAFF
TGCAGCGTTGTGGCACGGAGGGACACTGAAGCTTTCTTT
>TRBJ1-6|.|.|TRBV19
CATSRRWPLHF
TGTGCCACTTCGAGGCGTTGGCCCCTCCACTTT
>TRBJ2-2|.|.|TRBV4-1
CASSRWTGELFF
TGCGCCAGCAGCAGGTGGACCGGGGAGCTGTTTTTT
>TRBJ2-7|.|.|TRBV18
CASSPKDSLWYEQYF
TGTGCCAGCTCACCGAAGGACAGTCTGTGGTACGAGCAGTACTTC
>TRBJ2-1|.|.|TRBV11-3
CASSPFMGGAAPSYNEQFF
TGTGCCAGCAGCCCTTTTATGGGGGGAGCGGCTCCCTCCTACAATGAGCAGTTCTTC
>TRBJ1-1|.|.|TRBV6-5
CASTRVVTEAFF
TGTGCCAGCACCAGAGTGGTTACTGAAGCTTTCTTT
>TRBJ2-3|.|.|TRBV7-6
CATGGIAGQGDTQYF
TGTGCCACAGGGGGGATAGCGGGGCAGGGAGATACGCAGTATTTT
>TRBJ1-2|many|.|TRBV30
CAWRIARGYTF
TGTGCCTGGAGGATAGCGCGGGGCTACACCTTC
>TRBJ2-1|.|TRBD2|TRBV4-3
CASSSGRGIYNEQFF
TGCGCCAGCAGCAGCGGGAGGGGTATCTACAATGAGCAGTTCTTC
>TRBJ2-7|.|.|TRBV12-3/TRBV12-4
CASKPRGGEQYF
TGTGCCAGCAAACCTAGGGGTGGAGAGCAGTACTTC
>TRBJ1-1|.|.|TRBV7-3
CASSLTGKSAEAFF
TGTGCCAGCAGCTTAACAGGGAAAAGTGCTGAAGCTTTCTTT
>TRBJ2-1|.|TRBD1|TRBV7-2
CASSMGDSPVYQFF
TGTGCCAGCAGCATGGGGGACAGCCCAGTTTATCAGTTCTTC
>TRBJ1-1|.|TRBD1|TRBV10-1
CASADRGYTEAFF
TGCGCCAGCGCGGACAGGGGATACACTGAAGCTTTCTTT
>TRBJ1-6|.|.|TRBV2
CATQGTSNSPLHF
TGTGCCACCCAAGGGACGTCGAATTCACCCCTCCACTTT
>TRBJ1-6|.|.|TRBV7-9
CASSPSTPPNSPLHF
TGTGCCAGCAGCCCCTCGACACCTCCGAATTCACCCCTCCACTTT
>TRBJ2-3|.|TRBD2|TRBV5-4
CASSDPWGGAARGTQYF
TGTGCCAGCAGCGACCCCTGGGGCGGAGCCGCGCGGGGGACGCAGTATTTT
>TRBJ2-5|.|.|TRBV19
CASSRDAARTQYF
TGTGCCAGTAGTAGGGACGCCGCGAGGACCCAGTACTTC